The 7 T cell receptor beta chains presented below share a single source sample, sequenced in a study of graft-versus-host responses after intestinal transplantation. Processing of graft tissue released intraepithelial and lamina propria lymphocytes. TCRdb's table, derived via immunoSEQ multiplex PCR, lists solely in-frame clones and lacks some. The sample has 11,000 to 15,000 clones, around 74% seen once. The input for sequencing was ileum tissue, taken 16 days after intestinal transplant. The receptors stem from a human patient who received an intestinal transplant, so some T cells may come from the graft donor.

This clone showed up just a few times. The rearrangement joins TRBV29-1 to TRBJ2-7; D call uncertain. V lost 4 bases to trimming and J lost 3 bases, with 10 bases between them. Germline assignment: CDR1 SQVTM and CDR2 ANQGSEA. This CDR3 has 12 amino acids. The CDR3 bases are TGCAGCGTTGGGCCAGGAAACTACGAGCAGTACTTC. It yields the protein CSVGPGNYEQYF.

The rearrangement uses TRBV19 and TRBJ2-1; 8 bases agree with TRBD2. The CDR3 extends over 14 amino acids. V shed 1 base and J 8 bases; nucleotides not matched to a gene: 4. The germline CDR1 and CDR2 sequences are LNHDA and SQIVND (reference sequence). The CDR3 reads CASSIAGGPHEQFF. Written as DNA, the CDR3 is TGTGCCAGTAGTATAGCGGGAGGGCCCCATGAGCAGTTCTTC.

The J gene is TRBJ1-1, the V gene TRBV5-5; D is possibly TRBD1 (6 bases). The germline V gene encodes CDR1 SGHKS and CDR2 YYEKEE (reference sequence). V was pared by 4 bases and J by 2 bases, with 24 bases between. CDR3 length equals 18 residues. The CDR3 sequence: CASSTRGCADSKNTEAFF. The CDR3 bases are TGTGCCAGCAGCACCCGGGGATGCGCGGACAGTAAAAACACTGAAGCTTTCTTT. Drawing the rest from reference TRBV5-5 and TRBJ1-1, the complete variable domain is DAGVTQSPTHLIKTRGQQVTLRCSPISGHKSVSWYQQVLGQGPQFIFQYYEKEERGRGNFPDRFSARQFPNYSSELNVNALLLGDSALYLCASSTRGCADSKNTEAFFGQGTRLTVV.

For the CDR3, the DNA is TGTGCCAGCAGTGGCGGGACAGTTCAGCCCCAGCATTTT. It translates to CASSGGTVQPQHF. V usage is TRBV6-1 and J usage is TRBJ1-5, with 7 positions matching TRBD1. Trimming took 4 bases from V and 6 from J; bases not matched to a gene: 3. Germline V gene lookup returns CDR1 MNHNS and CDR2 SASEGT. This CDR3 comprises 13 residues.

The count of this clone is one. This sequence joins TRBV14 and TRBJ1-5; the D gene is possibly TRBD1 (6 bases). V lost 0 bases and J 0 bases, leaving 18 bases between the germline ends. Germline lookup yields CDR1 SGHDN and CDR2 FVKESK. The CDR3 has 19 amino acids. This chain's CDR3 is CASSQDFRGAVSSNQPQHF. The CDR3 DNA reads TGTGCCAGCAGCCAAGATTTCAGGGGAGCTGTCAGTAGCAATCAGCCCCAGCATTTT.

The chain is built from TRBV19 and TRBJ2-7, with TRBD2 matching 12 bases. J gave up 7 bases and V 6 bases, and 10 bases lay outside the gene matches. Germline-derived CDR1 and CDR2 are LNHDA and SQIVND (reference sequence). CDR3 length equals 15 residues. The CDR3 loop reads CASRKTSGSAGEQYF. Written as DNA, the CDR3 is TGTGCCAGTAGAAAGACTAGCGGGAGCGCGGGGGAGCAGTACTTC.

In this sample, this clone turned up a few times. This rearrangement joins TRBV30 to TRBJ2-4, with D tentatively TRBD2 (5 bases). The CDR3 contains 14 residues. The germline V and J ends were trimmed by 0 bases and 5 bases, with 11 bases remaining between them. CDR1 and CDR2 (germline): GTSNPN, SVGIG (reference sequence). This CDR3 is CAWSVRLAENIQYF. CDR3 DNA sequence: TGTGCCTGGAGTGTACGTCTAGCAGAAAACATTCAGTACTTC.